This T cell receptor (beta chain) came from a study of shared clonotypes between healthy human individuals. Overall study results and limits: Among non-shared clonotypes, generation probabilities were lower than among those shared by all four donors.

Remarks on this clone: The antigen is undetermined.

The V and J ends lost 4 bases and 6 bases, in that order; junction bases with no gene match: 6. Germline V CDR1 and CDR2: MNHNS, SASEGT. This CDR3 has 14 residues. The assay was immunoSEQ multiplex PCR, and TCRdb's table has in-frame clones only and misses some. The table lists 730,000 or so clones, less than 80% of them singletons. The rearrangement uses TRBV6-1 and TRBJ1-2; 9 nucleotides line up with TRBD1. Sequencing input: memory CD4+ T cells sorted from blood. The subset here: CD45RA-negative fraction. This sequence originates from a woman in her twenties or thirties in good health. Here the CDR3 DNA reads TGTGCCAGCAGTGCAAGGACAGGGGCCCATGGCTACACCTTC. It translates to CASSARTGAHGYTF.